This T cell receptor beta chain was identified in a study of blood T cell repertoires in COVID-19. The CDR3 is 15 residues long. V was clipped by 7 bases and J by 6 bases; unmatched bases: 15. CDR1 is MNHNY and CDR2 is SVGAGI in the germline V gene (reference sequence). As originally analysed: For nucleated cells, counts were estimated from reference gene primer amplification. TCRdb's copy holds only in-frame clones and misses some; the assay was immunoSEQ multiplex PCR. D and trimming come from the DNA, and the V and J calls and clone size come from that table. This table has about 150,000 clones, 88% appearing once. Notes on this clone: The sample contains more than one DNA sequence encoding this CDR3.

This sequence joins TRBV6-6 and TRBJ2-7; 7 positions agree with TRBD1. The origin of this receptor is a woman aged 70-85 years with acute or convalescent COVID-19. Sample: peripheral blood. The CDR3, as DNA: TGTGCCAGCACCCTAGACAGGGTGGGTAGGAGCGAGCAGTACTTC. This sequence encodes CASTLDRVGRSEQYF.